These T cell receptor beta chains were read from a single sample in a study of T cells in Graves' hyperthyroidism and ophthalmopathy. TCRdb re-analysed the multiplex PCR reads in MiXCR, keeping a single row per CDR3 protein. The sample holds approximately 270,000 distinct CDR3 sequences, 13% to 15% seen once. The source material was blood. The origin of the receptors is a woman aged 35 to 49 with Graves' hyperthyroidism that later progressed to Graves' ophthalmopathy. Both conserved end residues are part of each CDR3. The order of the fields is V gene, J gene, D gene, clone size, CDR3 DNA, CDR3 protein. The D gene is left open where the match is weak. Clone size, where shown, is once, few, many, or a class for clones that have expanded.

V gene: TRBV5-4
J gene: TRBJ2-3
D gene: TRBD2
clone size: few
CDR3 DNA: TGTGCCAGCAGCTTATCCCGACTAGCGGGAACCACAGATACGCAGTATTTT
CDR3 protein: CASSLSRLAGTTDTQYF

V gene: TRBV13
J gene: TRBJ2-1
D gene: TRBD2
clone size: many
CDR3 DNA: TGTGCCAGCAGCTTCGGCCGGCGGGAGGTGTGGAATGAGCAGTTCTTC
CDR3 protein: CASSFGRREVWNEQFF

V gene: TRBV6-2/TRBV6-3
J gene: TRBJ2-2
D gene: -
clone size: many
CDR3 DNA: TGTGCCAGCACCACAGCTCCGTGGACCGGGGAGCTGTTTTTT
CDR3 protein: CASTTAPWTGELFF

V gene: TRBV6-5
J gene: TRBJ2-7
D gene: -
clone size: once
CDR3 DNA: TGTGCCAGCAGTTACTCGGAAAGGGACTACGAGCAGTACTTC
CDR3 protein: CASSYSERDYEQYF

V gene: TRBV27
J gene: TRBJ2-7
D gene: -
clone size: many
CDR3 DNA: TGTGCCAGCAGTAGTGGATCTTATTACGAGCAGTACTTC
CDR3 protein: CASSSGSYYEQYF

V gene: TRBV19
J gene: TRBJ1-1
D gene: -
clone size: many
CDR3 DNA: TGTGCCAGTAGTATGAAACCGGGACAATACACTGAAGCTTTCTTT
CDR3 protein: CASSMKPGQYTEAFF

V gene: TRBV20-1
J gene: TRBJ2-1
D gene: TRBD2
clone size: many
CDR3 DNA: TGCAGTGCCCCGCGAGTTAGCGGGGGAGAGCAGTTCTTC
CDR3 protein: CSAPRVSGGEQFF

V gene: TRBV2
J gene: TRBJ1-5
D gene: -
clone size: many
CDR3 DNA: TGTGCCAGCAGTAACCTTTATAGCAATCAGCCCCAGCATTTT
CDR3 protein: CASSNLYSNQPQHF

V gene: TRBV6-1
J gene: TRBJ2-7
D gene: -
clone size: many
CDR3 DNA: TGTGCCAGCACCCCATCCCGCTCCTACGAGCAGTACTTC
CDR3 protein: CASTPSRSYEQYF

V gene: TRBV29-1
J gene: TRBJ2-3
D gene: -
clone size: many
CDR3 DNA: TGCAGCGTTGAAAGGGACTCCGTCACAGATACGCAGTATTTT
CDR3 protein: CSVERDSVTDTQYF

V gene: TRBV28
J gene: TRBJ2-7
D gene: -
clone size: many
CDR3 DNA: TGTGCCAGCAGTTTTCTGGGCGGTGTCTACGAGCAGTACTTC
CDR3 protein: CASSFLGGVYEQYF

V gene: TRBV28
J gene: TRBJ1-1
D gene: TRBD1
clone size: many
CDR3 DNA: TGTGCCAGCAGTTCAGACAGGGTCCTGATGAACACTGAAGCTTTCTTT
CDR3 protein: CASSSDRVLMNTEAFF

V gene: TRBV12-3/TRBV12-4
J gene: TRBJ2-7
D gene: -
clone size: -
CDR3 DNA: TGTGCCAGCAGTTTAAAGTCCGGGTCCCACGAGCAGTACTTC
CDR3 protein: CASSLKSGSHEQYF

V gene: TRBV5-1
J gene: TRBJ2-2
D gene: TRBD2
clone size: many
CDR3 DNA: TGCGCCAGCAGCTTGGCTGGCGGGAGGACCGGGGAGCTGTTTTTT
CDR3 protein: CASSLAGGRTGELFF

V gene: TRBV20-1
J gene: TRBJ1-2
D gene: -
clone size: many
CDR3 DNA: TGCAGTGCTCCAAGAGGGACCGACCGAGCTAACTATGGCTACACCTTC
CDR3 protein: CSAPRGTDRANYGYTF

V gene: TRBV10-3
J gene: TRBJ2-3
D gene: TRBD2
clone size: many
CDR3 DNA: TGTGCCATCAGTGAATCCGGCACTAGCGGGACCCCTCTCCTGCAGTATTTT
CDR3 protein: CAISESGTSGTPLLQYF

V gene: TRBV27
J gene: TRBJ1-6
D gene: -
clone size: many
CDR3 DNA: TGTGCCAGCAGTGGCGGGAGTTCCCTTGGAAATTCACCCCTCCACTTT
CDR3 protein: CASSGGSSLGNSPLHF

V gene: TRBV4-1
J gene: TRBJ2-7
D gene: -
clone size: -
CDR3 DNA: TGCGCCAGCAGCCAAGTGGGCCTTGGCCCATACGAGCAGTACTTC
CDR3 protein: CASSQVGLGPYEQYF

V gene: TRBV28
J gene: TRBJ2-2
D gene: -
clone size: many
CDR3 DNA: TGTGCCAGCAGTGTCTTAGCGTACGGCACCGGGGAGCTGTTTTTT
CDR3 protein: CASSVLAYGTGELFF

V gene: TRBV3-1
J gene: TRBJ2-3
D gene: TRBD2
clone size: few
CDR3 DNA: TGTGCCAGCAGCCAAGATAAGACTAGCGTTAGCACAGATACGCAGTATTTT
CDR3 protein: CASSQDKTSVSTDTQYF

V gene: TRBV28
J gene: TRBJ2-2
D gene: -
clone size: many
CDR3 DNA: TGTGCCAGCACCCACGTGATGCGGCGGATTGACCCGAACACCGGGGAGCTGTTTTTT
CDR3 protein: CASTHVMRRIDPNTGELFF

V gene: TRBV10-2
J gene: TRBJ2-2
D gene: TRBD2
clone size: -
CDR3 DNA: TGCGCCAGCAGTGAGTGGGGACTAGCGGGAGATACCGGGGAGCTGTTTTTT
CDR3 protein: CASSEWGLAGDTGELFF

V gene: TRBV18
J gene: TRBJ2-1
D gene: TRBD2
clone size: many
CDR3 DNA: TGTGCCAGCTCACGGAAGACCGGGACTAGCGGGAGTACCCCCTACAATGAGCAGTTCTTC
CDR3 protein: CASSRKTGTSGSTPYNEQFF

V gene: TRBV20-1
J gene: TRBJ2-5
D gene: -
clone size: many
CDR3 DNA: TGCAGTGCTAGTTCCAGCACCCAAGAGACCCAGTACTTC
CDR3 protein: CSASSSTQETQYF

V gene: TRBV7-2
J gene: TRBJ1-4
D gene: -
clone size: -
CDR3 DNA: TGTGCCAGCAGCTTAGCGTATGGGGGAACTAATGAAAAACTGTTTTTT
CDR3 protein: CASSLAYGGTNEKLFF

V gene: TRBV28
J gene: TRBJ2-2
D gene: TRBD2
clone size: many
CDR3 DNA: TGTGCCAGCAGTACATGGGGGACTAGACACACCGGGGAGCTGTTTTTT
CDR3 protein: CASSTWGTRHTGELFF

V gene: TRBV4-1
J gene: TRBJ2-5
D gene: -
clone size: -
CDR3 DNA: TGCGCCAGCAGCCAAGGACAGTATCGAATTCCATCGCAAGAGACCCAGTACTTC
CDR3 protein: CASSQGQYRIPSQETQYF

V gene: TRBV13
J gene: TRBJ2-7
D gene: TRBD1
clone size: many
CDR3 DNA: TGTGCCAGCAGCTCCCCGGGACAGACCTACGAGCAGTACTTC
CDR3 protein: CASSSPGQTYEQYF

V gene: TRBV7-9
J gene: TRBJ2-1
D gene: TRBD1
clone size: few
CDR3 DNA: TGTGCCAGCAGCCCCAGGACAGGGTCTACGTCTAGTTGGAATGAGCAGTTCTTC
CDR3 protein: CASSPRTGSTSSWNEQFF

V gene: TRBV24-1
J gene: TRBJ1-1
D gene: -
clone size: -
CDR3 DNA: TGTGCCACCAGTGGCCCCGACGGTGAAGCTTTCTTT
CDR3 protein: CATSGPDGEAFF

V gene: TRBV27
J gene: TRBJ1-4
D gene: -
clone size: many
CDR3 DNA: TGTGCCAGCAGTTTGGAAACAGGGAATGAAAAACTGTTTTTT
CDR3 protein: CASSLETGNEKLFF

V gene: TRBV5-6
J gene: TRBJ1-4
D gene: TRBD1
clone size: many
CDR3 DNA: TGTGCCAGCAGTTACAGGGGGCTTGAAAAACTGTTTTTT
CDR3 protein: CASSYRGLEKLFF

V gene: TRBV2
J gene: TRBJ2-2
D gene: -
clone size: many
CDR3 DNA: TGTGCCACCAGGGTCCCCGGGGAGCTGTTTTTT
CDR3 protein: CATRVPGELFF

V gene: TRBV20-1
J gene: TRBJ2-6
D gene: -
clone size: many
CDR3 DNA: TGCAGTGCAATACGTTGGAGGGGATCTGGGGCCAACGTCCTGACTTTC
CDR3 protein: CSAIRWRGSGANVLTF

V gene: TRBV11-1
J gene: TRBJ1-1
D gene: TRBD1
clone size: -
CDR3 DNA: TGTGCCAGCAGCGGGTCGACAGGGAGAGCTTTCTTT
CDR3 protein: CASSGSTGRAFF

V gene: TRBV6-5
J gene: TRBJ2-7
D gene: -
clone size: many
CDR3 DNA: TGTGCCAGCAGTTACGGTAGACTTGGCGAGCAGTACTTC
CDR3 protein: CASSYGRLGEQYF

V gene: TRBV28
J gene: TRBJ1-5
D gene: -
clone size: many
CDR3 DNA: TGTGCCAGCAGTTTCCAGAGACGGACGGATCAGCCCCAGCATTTT
CDR3 protein: CASSFQRRTDQPQHF

V gene: TRBV20-1
J gene: TRBJ2-1
D gene: -
clone size: few
CDR3 DNA: TGCAGTGCTAGAGATAGGGGGGGAAATGAGCAGTTCTTC
CDR3 protein: CSARDRGGNEQFF

V gene: TRBV20-1
J gene: TRBJ1-2
D gene: TRBD1
clone size: -
CDR3 DNA: TGCAGTGCCGGGACAGGTGAAAGCTACACCTTC
CDR3 protein: CSAGTGESYTF

V gene: TRBV12-3/TRBV12-4
J gene: TRBJ1-4
D gene: -
clone size: many
CDR3 DNA: TGTGCCAGCAGTTTTGGGCCAGGAGCTGAAAAACTGTTTTTT
CDR3 protein: CASSFGPGAEKLFF

V gene: TRBV28
J gene: TRBJ1-2
D gene: TRBD1
clone size: many
CDR3 DNA: TGTGCCAGCACCGGGGGACAGGGCGAGGGCTACACCTTC
CDR3 protein: CASTGGQGEGYTF

V gene: TRBV9
J gene: TRBJ2-3
D gene: TRBD2
clone size: -
CDR3 DNA: TGTGCCAGCAGCGGACGATTAGCGGGAGGGACAGATACGCAGTATTTT
CDR3 protein: CASSGRLAGGTDTQYF

V gene: TRBV27
J gene: TRBJ2-1
D gene: TRBD1
clone size: many
CDR3 DNA: TGTGCCAGCAGTCGGACAGGGTGGGGTAATGAGCAGTTCTTC
CDR3 protein: CASSRTGWGNEQFF

V gene: TRBV11-2
J gene: TRBJ2-7
D gene: -
clone size: -
CDR3 DNA: TGTGCCAGCAGGCGAACCCGGGACCCCACCCACGAGCAGTACTTC
CDR3 protein: CASRRTRDPTHEQYF

V gene: TRBV27
J gene: TRBJ2-7
D gene: -
clone size: -
CDR3 DNA: TGTGCCAGCAGTTTAAATGCTCTGTCGGTTTCCCACGAGCAGTACTTC
CDR3 protein: CASSLNALSVSHEQYF

V gene: TRBV5-1
J gene: TRBJ2-1
D gene: -
clone size: many
CDR3 DNA: TGCGCCAGCAGCTCGGTCGTTTTTAGGGGCCCTAAAGAGCAGTTCTTC
CDR3 protein: CASSSVVFRGPKEQFF

V gene: TRBV7-3
J gene: TRBJ1-2
D gene: -
clone size: many
CDR3 DNA: TGTGCCACCCCGGCCCCTCAGATGATCTATGGCTACACCTTC
CDR3 protein: CATPAPQMIYGYTF

V gene: TRBV5-1
J gene: TRBJ2-1
D gene: -
clone size: -
CDR3 DNA: TGCGCCAGCAGCTTGGGGGGCGCCACCAATGAGCAGTTCTTC
CDR3 protein: CASSLGGATNEQFF

V gene: TRBV11-2
J gene: TRBJ1-4
D gene: -
clone size: many
CDR3 DNA: TGTGCCAGCAGCTACCCTGGTCGGTCGATTAATGAAAAACTGTTTTTT
CDR3 protein: CASSYPGRSINEKLFF

V gene: TRBV27
J gene: TRBJ2-1
D gene: -
clone size: -
CDR3 DNA: TGTGCCAGCAGTTTGGGGGGGCCTTTCAATGAGCAGTTCTTC
CDR3 protein: CASSLGGPFNEQFF